The present T cell receptor beta chain was sequenced within a study of control samples from healthy donors and cancer patients. The junction had 2 bases not matched to a gene; V was cut back by 1 base and J by 7 bases. Germline V gives CDR1 LGHDT, CDR2 YNNKEL (reference sequence). The CDR3 totals 14 residues. Produced via immunoSEQ multiplex PCR; TCRdb's table is partial and in-frame only. The sample has about 130,000 clones, about 88% seen once. The clonotype was recovered from a man aged 45 to 65 in good health. Source material: blood. The chain recombines TRBV3-1 (or the pseudogene TRBV3-2) with TRBJ1-4; 8 nucleotides agree with TRBD1. CDR3 DNA: TGTGCCAGCAGCCAAGCAGGGGGCATTGAAAAACTGTTTTTT. This gives the protein CASSQAGGIEKLFF.